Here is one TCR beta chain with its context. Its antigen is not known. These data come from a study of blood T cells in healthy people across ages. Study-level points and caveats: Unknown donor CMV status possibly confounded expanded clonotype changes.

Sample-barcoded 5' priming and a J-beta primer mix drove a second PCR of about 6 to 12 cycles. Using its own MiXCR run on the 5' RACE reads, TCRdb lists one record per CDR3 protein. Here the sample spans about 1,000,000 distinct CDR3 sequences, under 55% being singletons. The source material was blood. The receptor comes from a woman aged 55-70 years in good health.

CDR3 in amino acids: CASSEVTENYGYTF. CDR3 coding DNA: TGTGCCAGCAGTGAGGTGACTGAAAACTATGGCTACACCTTC. The chain couples TRBV25-1 to TRBJ1-2, with D uncertain. V lost 3 bases and J 2 bases, leaving 10 bases between the germline ends. Germline CDR1 MGHDK, CDR2 SYGVNS. The CDR3 totals 14 residues.